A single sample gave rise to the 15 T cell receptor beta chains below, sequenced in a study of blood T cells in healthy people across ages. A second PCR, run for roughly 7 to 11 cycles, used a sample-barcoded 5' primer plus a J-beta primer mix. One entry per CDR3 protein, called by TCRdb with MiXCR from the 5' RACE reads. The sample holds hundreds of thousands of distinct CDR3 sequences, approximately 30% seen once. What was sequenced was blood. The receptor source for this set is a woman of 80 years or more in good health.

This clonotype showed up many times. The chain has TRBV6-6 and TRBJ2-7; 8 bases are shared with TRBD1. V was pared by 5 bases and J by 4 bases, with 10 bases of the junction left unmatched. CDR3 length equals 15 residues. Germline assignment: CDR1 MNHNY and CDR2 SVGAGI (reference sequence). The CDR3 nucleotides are TGTGCCAGCAGTACCACAGGGGGTCGATGGTACGAGCAGTACTTC. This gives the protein CASSTTGGRWYEQYF.

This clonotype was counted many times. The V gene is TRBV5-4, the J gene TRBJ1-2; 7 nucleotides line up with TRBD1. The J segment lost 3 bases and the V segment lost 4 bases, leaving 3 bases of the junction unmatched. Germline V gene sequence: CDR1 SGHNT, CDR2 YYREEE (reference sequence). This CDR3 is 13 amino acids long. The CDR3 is CASSPRGDYGYTF. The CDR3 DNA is TGTGCCAGCAGCCCCAGGGGGGACTATGGCTACACCTTC.

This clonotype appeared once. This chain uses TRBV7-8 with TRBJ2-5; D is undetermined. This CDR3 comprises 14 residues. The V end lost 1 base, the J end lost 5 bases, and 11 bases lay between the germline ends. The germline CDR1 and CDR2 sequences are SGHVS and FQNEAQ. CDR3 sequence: CASSLDRSGETQYF. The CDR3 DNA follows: TGTGCCAGCAGCTTAGATCGGTCCGGGGAGACCCAGTACTTC.

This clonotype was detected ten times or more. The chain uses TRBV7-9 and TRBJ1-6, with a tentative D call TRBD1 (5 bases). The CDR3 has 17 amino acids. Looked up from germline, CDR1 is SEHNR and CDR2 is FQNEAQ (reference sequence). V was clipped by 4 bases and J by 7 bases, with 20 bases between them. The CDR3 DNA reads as TGTGCCAGCAGCTCACGGACGGAGAACGGGGGGAATTCACCCCTCCACTTT. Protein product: CASSSRTENGGNSPLHF.

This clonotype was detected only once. The CDR3 sequence: CASSFIRVGEQYF. In nucleotides, the CDR3 is TGTGCCAGCAGCTTTATAAGGGTGGGCGAGCAGTACTTC. The chain employs TRBV5-6 and TRBJ2-5, with unresolved D. With the DNA end fitting TRBJ2-7 better, the J assignment may be wrong. The germline gives CDR1 SGHDT, CDR2 YYEEEE. The CDR3 has 13 amino acids.

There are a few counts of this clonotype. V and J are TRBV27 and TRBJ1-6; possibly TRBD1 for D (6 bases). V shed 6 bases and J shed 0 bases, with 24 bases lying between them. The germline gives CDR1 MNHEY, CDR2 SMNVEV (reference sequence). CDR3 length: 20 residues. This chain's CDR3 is CASSSKGGLNLSSYNSPLHF. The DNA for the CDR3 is TGTGCCAGCAGCTCAAAGGGGGGGCTTAACCTAAGCTCCTATAATTCACCCCTCCACTTT.

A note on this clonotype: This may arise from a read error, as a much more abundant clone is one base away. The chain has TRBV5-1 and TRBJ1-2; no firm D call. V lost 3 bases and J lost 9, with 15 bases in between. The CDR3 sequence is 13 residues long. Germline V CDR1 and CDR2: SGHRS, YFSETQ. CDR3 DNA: TGCGCCAGCAGCTCTGATGGCCGTTCGAGCTACACCTTC. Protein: CASSSDGRSSYTF.

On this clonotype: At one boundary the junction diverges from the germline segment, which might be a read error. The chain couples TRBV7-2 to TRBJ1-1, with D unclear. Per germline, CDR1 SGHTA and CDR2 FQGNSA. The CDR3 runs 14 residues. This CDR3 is CASRSPTLNTEAFF. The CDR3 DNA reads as TGTGCCAGCAGATCCCCAACACTGAACACTGAGGCTTTCTTT.

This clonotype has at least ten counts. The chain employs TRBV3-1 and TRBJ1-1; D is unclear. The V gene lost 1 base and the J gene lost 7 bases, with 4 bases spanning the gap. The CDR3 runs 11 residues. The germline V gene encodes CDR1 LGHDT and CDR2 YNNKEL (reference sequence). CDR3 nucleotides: TGTGCCAGCAGCCAAGCCTTTGAAGCTTTCTTT. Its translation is CASSQAFEAFF.

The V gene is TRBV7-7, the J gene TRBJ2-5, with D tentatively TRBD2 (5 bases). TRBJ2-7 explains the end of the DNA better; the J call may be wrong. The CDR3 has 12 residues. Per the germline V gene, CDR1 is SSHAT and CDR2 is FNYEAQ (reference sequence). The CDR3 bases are TGTGCCAGCAGCCTGCCGGGATGCGAGCAGTACTTC. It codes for CASSLPGCEQYF.

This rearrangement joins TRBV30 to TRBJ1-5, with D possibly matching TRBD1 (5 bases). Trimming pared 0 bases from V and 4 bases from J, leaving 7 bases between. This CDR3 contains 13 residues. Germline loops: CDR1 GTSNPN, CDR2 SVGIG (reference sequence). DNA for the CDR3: TGTGCCTGGAGTGTGACAGTTAATCAGCCCCAGCATTTT. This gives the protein CAWSVTVNQPQHF.

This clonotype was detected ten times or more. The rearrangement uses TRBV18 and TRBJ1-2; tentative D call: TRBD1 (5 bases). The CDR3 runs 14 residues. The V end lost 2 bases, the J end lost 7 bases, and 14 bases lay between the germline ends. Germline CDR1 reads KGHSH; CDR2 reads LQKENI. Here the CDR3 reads CASSPDYTGGGYTF. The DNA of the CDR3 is TGTGCCAGCTCACCAGACTATACAGGAGGTGGCTACACCTTC.

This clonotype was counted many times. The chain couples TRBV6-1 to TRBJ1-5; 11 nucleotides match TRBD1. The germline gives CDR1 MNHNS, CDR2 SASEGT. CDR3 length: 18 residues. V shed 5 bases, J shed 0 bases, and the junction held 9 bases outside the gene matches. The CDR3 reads CASSPRTGGSFSNQPQHF. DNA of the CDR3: TGTGCCAGCAGTCCGCGGACAGGGGGCAGTTTTAGCAATCAGCCCCAGCATTTT.

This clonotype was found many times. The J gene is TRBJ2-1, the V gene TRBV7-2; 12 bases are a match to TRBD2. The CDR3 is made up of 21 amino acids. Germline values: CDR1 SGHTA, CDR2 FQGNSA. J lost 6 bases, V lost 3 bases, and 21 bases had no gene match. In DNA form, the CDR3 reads TGTGCCAGCAGCTTCTCCAGGTTACCGGGACTAGCGGGCCATCAGGGCAATGAGCAGTTCTTC. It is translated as CASSFSRLPGLAGHQGNEQFF.

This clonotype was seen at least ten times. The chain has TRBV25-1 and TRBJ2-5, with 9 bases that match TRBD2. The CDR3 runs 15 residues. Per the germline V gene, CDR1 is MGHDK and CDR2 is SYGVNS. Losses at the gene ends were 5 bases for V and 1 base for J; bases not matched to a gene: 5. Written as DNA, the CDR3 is TGTGCCAGCAGTAGGTTTAGCGGGGGCCAAGAGACCCAGTACTTC. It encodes CASSRFSGGQETQYF.